This entry is about one T cell receptor beta chain. The antigen is undetermined. This sample stems from a study of long-term antiretroviral therapy in people with HIV. Whole-study findings and limits: HIV repertoires covered narrower CDR3 length ranges than controls did. Whichever time point was examined, clones expanded before ART dominated the repertoire.

A v3.0 immunoSEQ assay was performed at survey level. Profiled with immunoSEQ multiplex PCR; TCRdb holds only in-frame clones, not every one. The profile shows 30,000 to 45,000 clones, 80% of them singletons. The study drew at least one pre-ART and at least two post-ART PBMC samples from every donor. Participants who had HIV were, without exception, treated in the United States. The CDR3 runs to 14 residues. Trimming cost V 2 bases and J 3 bases; bases outside gene matches: 2. The germline V gene has CDR1 MNHEY and CDR2 SVGAGI. The chain has TRBV6-5 and TRBJ2-7, with 9 bases identical to TRBD2. The starting material was unsorted PBMCs, obtained 3.4 years after starting antiretroviral therapy. The TCR originated in a man aged 25-45 years with HIV. CDR3 nucleotides: TGTGCCAGCAGTTACGTTAGCGGGAGCTACGAGCAGTACTTC. Translating gives CASSYVSGSYEQYF.